This is a list of T cell receptor beta chains from one sample in a study of shared clonotypes between healthy human individuals. Only in-frame clones appear in the TCRdb table, and some are missing; sequencing was by immunoSEQ multiplex PCR. The repertoire holds under 1,900,000 clones, with 98% as singletons. Sample: naive CD4+ T cells sorted from blood. These receptors all stem from a man aged 25 to 40 in good health. Each CDR3 is given with its conserved first and last residue. A D gene is named only where the DNA matches it firmly. Not every row has a clone size; where given, it reads once, few, many or a size class.

v_gene	j_gene	d_gene	abundance	CDR3aa
TRBV28	TRBJ2-1	-	-	CASSIELAYNEQFF
TRBV30	TRBJ1-4	TRBD1	-	CAWSVRLDRAGEKLFF
TRBV5-1	TRBJ2-2	TRBD2	-	CASSFIAGSNTGELFF
TRBV11-2	TRBJ2-7	TRBD2	-	CASRSRALAAESAYEQYF
TRBV27	TRBJ1-1	-	-	CASSFLGPLGVTEAFF
TRBV5-8	TRBJ2-5	TRBD1	-	CASSLQGAQETQYF
TRBV28	TRBJ1-2	TRBD1	-	CASRSAGTGGLVGYTF
TRBV29-1	TRBJ1-2	-	-	CSATGTNYGYTF
TRBV5-1	TRBJ2-3	-	-	CASSARGISTDTQYF
TRBV11-2	TRBJ2-7	TRBD1	-	CASSLGGTGYYEQYF
TRBV15	TRBJ2-2	-	-	CATSRDRWLAVGLGNTGELFF
TRBV5-4	TRBJ2-2	-	-	CASSSQGMGTGELFF
TRBV27	TRBJ1-5	-	-	CASSWGQGYQPQHF
TRBV11-2	TRBJ2-1	-	-	CASSLDGARVSEQFF
TRBV7-3	TRBJ1-1	-	-	CASSLSRDNTEAFF
TRBV5-1	TRBJ2-3	-	-	CASSGGPDTQYF
TRBV6-6	TRBJ2-3	-	-	CASSYRYRAAMDTQYF
TRBV6-5	TRBJ2-5	-	-	CASSRDLSGGETQYF
TRBV5-1	TRBJ2-1	TRBD2	once	CASSFAGGPNEQFF
TRBV7-3	TRBJ2-2	-	-	CASSVLQGAGELFF
TRBV7-8	TRBJ2-2	TRBD1	-	CASSLSMAGTGLTGELFF
TRBV10-1	TRBJ2-5	TRBD2	-	CASSEGLAGRYF
TRBV7-9	TRBJ1-3	TRBD1	-	CASSFKPPGGRNTIYF
TRBV2	TRBJ1-5	-	-	CASRRDGNQPQHF
TRBV6-5	TRBJ1-4	TRBD1	-	CAVPGQRPTNEKLFF
TRBV4-3	TRBJ2-3	TRBD2	-	CASSQGYGEGDTQYF